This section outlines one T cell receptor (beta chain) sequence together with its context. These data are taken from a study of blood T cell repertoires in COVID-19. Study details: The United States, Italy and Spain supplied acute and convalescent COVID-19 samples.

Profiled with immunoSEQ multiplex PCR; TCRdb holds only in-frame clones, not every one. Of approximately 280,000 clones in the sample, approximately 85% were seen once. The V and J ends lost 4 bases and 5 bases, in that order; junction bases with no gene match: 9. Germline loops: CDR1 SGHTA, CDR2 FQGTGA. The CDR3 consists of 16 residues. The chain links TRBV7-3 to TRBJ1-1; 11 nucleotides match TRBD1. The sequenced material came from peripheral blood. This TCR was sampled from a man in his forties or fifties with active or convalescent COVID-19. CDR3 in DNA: TGTGCCAGCAGCTGGACAGGGGGCCCTAGTGGGACTGAAGCTTTCTTT. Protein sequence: CASSWTGGPSGTEAFF.